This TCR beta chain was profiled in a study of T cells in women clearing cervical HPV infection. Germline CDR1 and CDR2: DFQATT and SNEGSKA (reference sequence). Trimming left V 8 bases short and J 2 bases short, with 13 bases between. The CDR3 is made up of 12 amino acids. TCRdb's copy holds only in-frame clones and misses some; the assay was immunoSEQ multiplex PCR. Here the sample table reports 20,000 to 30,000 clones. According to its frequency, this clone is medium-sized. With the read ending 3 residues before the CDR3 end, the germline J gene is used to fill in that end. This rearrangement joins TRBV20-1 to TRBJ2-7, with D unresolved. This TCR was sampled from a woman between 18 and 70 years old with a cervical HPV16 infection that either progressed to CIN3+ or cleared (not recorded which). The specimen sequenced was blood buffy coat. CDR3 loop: CSTALRAYEQYF. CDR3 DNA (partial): TGCAGTACCGCCCTTCGGGCCTACGAG.